Here is one TCR beta chain with its context. Original methodology: Amplification with reference gene primers provided the estimates of nucleated cell counts. Profiled with immunoSEQ multiplex PCR; TCRdb holds only in-frame clones, not every one. That table supplies the V and J calls and clone size; D and trimming were determined from the DNA. The repertoire holds tens of thousands of clones, with approximately 77% as singletons. Trimming removed 2 bases at V and 6 bases at J, with 17 bases between. The V gene's germline CDR1 is KGHDR and CDR2 SFDVKD. This CDR3 comprises 16 residues. The source of the sample is a study of blood T cell repertoires in COVID-19. Overall study: There were acute and convalescent COVID-19 samples, and they came from the United States, Italy and Spain.

The source is a man in his 70s with COVID-19, enrolled during active disease. V gene TRBV24-1 combines with J gene TRBJ2-3; tentatively, D is TRBD2 (6 bases). The sample was peripheral blood. The DNA of the CDR3 is TGTGCCACCAGTGATTCTCTAGCGCCGAGAAAGGATACGCAGTATTTT. The encoded protein is CATSDSLAPRKDTQYF.